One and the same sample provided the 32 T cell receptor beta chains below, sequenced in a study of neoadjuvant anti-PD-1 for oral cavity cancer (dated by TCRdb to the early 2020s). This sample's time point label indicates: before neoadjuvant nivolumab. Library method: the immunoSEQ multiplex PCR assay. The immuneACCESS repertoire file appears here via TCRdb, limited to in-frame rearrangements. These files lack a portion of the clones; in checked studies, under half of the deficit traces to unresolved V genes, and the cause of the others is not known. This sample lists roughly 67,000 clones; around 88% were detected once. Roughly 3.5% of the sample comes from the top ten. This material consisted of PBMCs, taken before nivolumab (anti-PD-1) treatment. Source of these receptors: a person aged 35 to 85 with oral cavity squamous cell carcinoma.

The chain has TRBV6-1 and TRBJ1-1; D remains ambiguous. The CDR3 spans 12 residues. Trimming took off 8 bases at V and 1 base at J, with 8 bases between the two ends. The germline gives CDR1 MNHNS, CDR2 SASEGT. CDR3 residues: CASGRWNTEAFF. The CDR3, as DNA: TGTGCCAGCGGGAGGTGGAACACTGAAGCTTTCTTT.

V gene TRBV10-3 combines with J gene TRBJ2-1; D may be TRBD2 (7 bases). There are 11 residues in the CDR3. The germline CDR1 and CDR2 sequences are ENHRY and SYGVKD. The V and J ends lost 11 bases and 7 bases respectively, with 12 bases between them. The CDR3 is CASGGLNEQFF. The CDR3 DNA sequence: TGTGCCTCGGGGGGCCTAAATGAGCAGTTCTTC.

CDR3 residues: CASSLGAWGAGTDTQYF. The CDR3 DNA follows: TGTGCCAGCAGCTTAGGGGCTTGGGGGGCGGGCACAGATACGCAGTATTTT. The chain couples TRBV11-2 to TRBJ2-3, with D tentatively TRBD1 or TRBD2 (6 bases each). The V end was cut by 1 base, the J end by 1 base, with 15 bases between. Germline V gene sequence: CDR1 SGHAT, CDR2 FQNNGV. This CDR3 is built from 17 residues.

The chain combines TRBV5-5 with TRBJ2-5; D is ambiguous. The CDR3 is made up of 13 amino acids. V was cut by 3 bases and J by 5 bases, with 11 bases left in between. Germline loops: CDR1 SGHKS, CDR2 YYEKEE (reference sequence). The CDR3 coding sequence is TGTGCCAGCAGCTCGACCCTTGCCGAGACCCAGTACTTC. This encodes CASSSTLAETQYF.

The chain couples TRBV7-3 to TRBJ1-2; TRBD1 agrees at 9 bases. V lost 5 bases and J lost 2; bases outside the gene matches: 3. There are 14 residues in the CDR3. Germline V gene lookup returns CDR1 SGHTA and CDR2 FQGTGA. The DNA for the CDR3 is TGTGCCAGCAGCCGTGGACAGGGGAACTATGGCTACACCTTC. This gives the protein CASSRGQGNYGYTF.

The CDR3 DNA follows: TGTGCCAGCAGCGTAGATCGACAGGGATTACACTATGGCTACACCTTC. Amino acid sequence: CASSVDRQGLHYGYTF. The chain links TRBV9 to TRBJ1-2, with TRBD1 matching 7 bases. V was clipped by 0 bases and J by 3 bases; unmatched bases: 8. Germline V gene sequence: CDR1 SGDLS, CDR2 YYNGEE. This CDR3 is 16 amino acids long. The variable domain in full, completed from reference TRBV9 and TRBJ1-2, reads DSGVTQTPKHLITATGQRVTLRCSPRSGDLSVYWYQQSLDQGLQFLIQYYNGEERAKGNILERFSAQQFPDLHSELNLSSLELGDSALYFCASSVDRQGLHYGYTFGSGTRLTVV.

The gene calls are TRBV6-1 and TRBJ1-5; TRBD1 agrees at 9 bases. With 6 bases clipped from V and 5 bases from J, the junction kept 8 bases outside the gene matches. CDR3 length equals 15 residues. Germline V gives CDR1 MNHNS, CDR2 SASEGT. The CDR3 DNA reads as TGTGCCAGCAGCGCCGACAGGGGGAGATATCAGCCCCAGCATTTT. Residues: CASSADRGRYQPQHF.

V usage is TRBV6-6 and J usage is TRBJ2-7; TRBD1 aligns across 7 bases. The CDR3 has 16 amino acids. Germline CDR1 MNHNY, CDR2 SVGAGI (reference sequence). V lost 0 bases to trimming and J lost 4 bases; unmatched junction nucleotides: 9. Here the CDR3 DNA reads TGTGCCAGCAGTTACTCATACCGGGACAGAAGTTACGAGCAGTACTTC. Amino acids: CASSYSYRDRSYEQYF.

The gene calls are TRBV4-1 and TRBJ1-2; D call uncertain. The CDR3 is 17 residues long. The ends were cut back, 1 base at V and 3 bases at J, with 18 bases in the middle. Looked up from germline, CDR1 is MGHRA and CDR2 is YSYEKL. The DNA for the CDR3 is TGCGCCAGCAGCCAAGTGTTGGCGCGTAATTCGGACTATGGCTACACCTTC. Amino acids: CASSQVLARNSDYGYTF.

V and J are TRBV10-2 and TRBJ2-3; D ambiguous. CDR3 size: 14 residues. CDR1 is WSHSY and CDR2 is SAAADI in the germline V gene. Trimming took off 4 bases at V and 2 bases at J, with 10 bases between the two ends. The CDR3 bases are TGCGCCAGCAGTGTTTTAACATTCACAGATACGCAGTATTTT. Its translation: CASSVLTFTDTQYF.

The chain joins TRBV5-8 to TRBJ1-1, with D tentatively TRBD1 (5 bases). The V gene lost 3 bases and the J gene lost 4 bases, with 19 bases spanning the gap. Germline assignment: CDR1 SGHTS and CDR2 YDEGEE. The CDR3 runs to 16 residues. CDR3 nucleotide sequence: TGTGCCAGCAGCTCCCCTGGCCTCAAAGGGACCACTGAAGCTTTCTTT. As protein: CASSSPGLKGTTEAFF.

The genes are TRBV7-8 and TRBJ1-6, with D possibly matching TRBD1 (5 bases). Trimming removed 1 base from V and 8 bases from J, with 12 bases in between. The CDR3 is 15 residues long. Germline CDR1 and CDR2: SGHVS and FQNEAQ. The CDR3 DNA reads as TGTGCCAGCAGCTTAGTTCGGGGGAGTGATTCACCCCTCCACTTT. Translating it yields CASSLVRGSDSPLHF.

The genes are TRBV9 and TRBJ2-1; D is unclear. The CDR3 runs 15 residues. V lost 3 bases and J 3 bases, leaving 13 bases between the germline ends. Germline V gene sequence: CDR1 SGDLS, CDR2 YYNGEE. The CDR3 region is CASSAGPTIYNEQFF. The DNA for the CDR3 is TGTGCCAGCAGCGCCGGACCGACGATCTACAATGAGCAGTTCTTC.

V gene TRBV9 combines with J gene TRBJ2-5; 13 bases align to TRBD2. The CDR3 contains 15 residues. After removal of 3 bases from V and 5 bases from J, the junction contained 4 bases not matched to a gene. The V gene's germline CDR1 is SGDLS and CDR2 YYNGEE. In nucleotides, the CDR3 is TGTGCCAGCAGCGGGACTAGCGGGAGTTTGGAGACCCAGTACTTC. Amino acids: CASSGTSGSLETQYF.

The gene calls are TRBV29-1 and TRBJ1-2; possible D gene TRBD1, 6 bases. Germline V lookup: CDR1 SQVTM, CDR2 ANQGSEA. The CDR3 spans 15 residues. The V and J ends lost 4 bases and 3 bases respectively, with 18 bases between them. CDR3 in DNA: TGCAGCGTTGCGTTAGGGACCCGGACAGACTATGGCTACACCTTC. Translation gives CSVALGTRTDYGYTF.

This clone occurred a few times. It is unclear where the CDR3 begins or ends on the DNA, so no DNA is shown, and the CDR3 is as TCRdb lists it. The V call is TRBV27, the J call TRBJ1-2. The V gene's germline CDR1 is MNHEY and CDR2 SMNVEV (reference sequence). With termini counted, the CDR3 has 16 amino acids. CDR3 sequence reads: CASSPLRAGIPSGYTF.

CDR3 in DNA: TGTGCCAGCAGCATACCGGCCGGGACAGGGGGGACCTACGAGCAGTACTTC. This sequence encodes CASSIPAGTGGTYEQYF. The V call is TRBV21-1, the J call TRBJ2-7; the table's TRBD1 call for D was not verified on the DNA. TRBV21-1 is a known pseudogene. This CDR3 is 17 amino acids long.

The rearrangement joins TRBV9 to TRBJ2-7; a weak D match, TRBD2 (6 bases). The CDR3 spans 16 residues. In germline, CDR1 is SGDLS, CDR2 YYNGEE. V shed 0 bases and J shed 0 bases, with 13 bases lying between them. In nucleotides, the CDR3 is TGTGCCAGCAGCGTAGACCCGGGGGAGCCCTCCTACGAGCAGTACTTC. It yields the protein CASSVDPGEPSYEQYF.

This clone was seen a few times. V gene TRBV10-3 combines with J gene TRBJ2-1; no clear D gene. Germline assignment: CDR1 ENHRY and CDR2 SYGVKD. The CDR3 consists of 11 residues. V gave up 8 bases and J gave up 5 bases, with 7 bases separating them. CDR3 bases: TGTGCCATCGGGCTCCACAATGAGCAGTTCTTC. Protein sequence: CAIGLHNEQFF.

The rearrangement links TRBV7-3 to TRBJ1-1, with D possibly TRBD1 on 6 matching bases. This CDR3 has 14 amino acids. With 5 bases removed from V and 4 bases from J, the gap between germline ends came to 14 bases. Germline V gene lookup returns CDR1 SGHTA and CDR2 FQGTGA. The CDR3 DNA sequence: TGTGCCAGCAGCCCACAGGGTGTTAGCACTGAAGCTTTCTTT. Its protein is CASSPQGVSTEAFF.

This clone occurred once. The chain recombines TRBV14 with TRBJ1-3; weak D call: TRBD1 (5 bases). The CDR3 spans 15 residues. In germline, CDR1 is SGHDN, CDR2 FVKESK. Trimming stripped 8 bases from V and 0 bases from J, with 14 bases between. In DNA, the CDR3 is TGTGCCAGCGCCCATGGGACCTACTCTGGAAACACCATATATTTT. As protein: CASAHGTYSGNTIYF.

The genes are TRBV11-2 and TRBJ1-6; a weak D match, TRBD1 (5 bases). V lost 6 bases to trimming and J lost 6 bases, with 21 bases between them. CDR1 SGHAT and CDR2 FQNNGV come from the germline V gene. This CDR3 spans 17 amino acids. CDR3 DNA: TGTGCCAGCAGACCGCTGGGGGGTTCCCAGGGTAATTCACCCCTCCACTTT. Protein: CASRPLGGSQGNSPLHF.

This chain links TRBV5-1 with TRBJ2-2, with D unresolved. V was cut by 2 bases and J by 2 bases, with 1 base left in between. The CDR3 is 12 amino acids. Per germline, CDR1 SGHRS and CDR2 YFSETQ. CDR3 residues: CASSFNTGELFF. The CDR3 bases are TGCGCCAGCAGCTTTAACACCGGGGAGCTGTTTTTT.

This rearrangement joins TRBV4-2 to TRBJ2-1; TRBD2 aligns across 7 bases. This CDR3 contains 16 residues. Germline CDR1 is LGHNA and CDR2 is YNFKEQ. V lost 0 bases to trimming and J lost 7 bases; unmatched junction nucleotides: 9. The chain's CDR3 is CASSQDPLAFRNEQFF. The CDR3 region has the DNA TGTGCCAGCAGCCAAGATCCACTAGCGTTTAGGAATGAGCAGTTCTTC.

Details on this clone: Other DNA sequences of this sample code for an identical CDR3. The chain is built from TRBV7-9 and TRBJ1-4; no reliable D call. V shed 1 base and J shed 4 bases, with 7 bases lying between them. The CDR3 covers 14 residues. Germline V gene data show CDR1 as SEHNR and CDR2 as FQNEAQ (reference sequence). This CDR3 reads CASSLVGSNEKLFF. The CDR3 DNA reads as TGTGCCAGCAGCTTAGTCGGGAGTAATGAAAAACTGTTTTTT.

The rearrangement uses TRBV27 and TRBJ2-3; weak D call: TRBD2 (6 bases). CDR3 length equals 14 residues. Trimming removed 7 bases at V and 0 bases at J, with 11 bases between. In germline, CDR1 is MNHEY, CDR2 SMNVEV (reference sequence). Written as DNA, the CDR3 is TGTGCCAGCACGGCGGGGAGGAGCACAGATACGCAGTATTTT. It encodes CASTAGRSTDTQYF.

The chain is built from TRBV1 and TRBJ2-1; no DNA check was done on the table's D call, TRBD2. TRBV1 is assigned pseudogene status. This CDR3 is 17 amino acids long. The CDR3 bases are TGCACCAGCAGCCAAGCCCCTAGCGGGAGACTATACAATGAGCAGTTCTTC. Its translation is CTSSQAPSGRLYNEQFF.

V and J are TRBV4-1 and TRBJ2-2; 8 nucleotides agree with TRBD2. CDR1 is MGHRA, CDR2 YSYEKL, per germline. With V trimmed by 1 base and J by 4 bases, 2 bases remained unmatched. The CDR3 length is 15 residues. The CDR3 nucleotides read TGCGCCAGCAGCCAAGTCGGGAGGGCCACCGGGGAGCTGTTTTTT. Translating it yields CASSQVGRATGELFF.

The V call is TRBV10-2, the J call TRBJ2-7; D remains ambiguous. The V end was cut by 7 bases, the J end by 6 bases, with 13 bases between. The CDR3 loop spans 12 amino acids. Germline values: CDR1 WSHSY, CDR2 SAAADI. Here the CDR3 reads CASTTNLGEQYF. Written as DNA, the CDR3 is TGCGCCAGCACAACGAATTTGGGCGAGCAGTACTTC.

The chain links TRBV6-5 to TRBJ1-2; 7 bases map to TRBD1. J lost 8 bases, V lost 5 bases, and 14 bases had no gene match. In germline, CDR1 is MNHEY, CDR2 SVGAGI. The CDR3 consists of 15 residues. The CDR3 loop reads CASSQPGTAGGGYTF. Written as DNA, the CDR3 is TGTGCCAGCAGTCAACCCGGGACAGCGGGAGGGGGCTACACCTTC.

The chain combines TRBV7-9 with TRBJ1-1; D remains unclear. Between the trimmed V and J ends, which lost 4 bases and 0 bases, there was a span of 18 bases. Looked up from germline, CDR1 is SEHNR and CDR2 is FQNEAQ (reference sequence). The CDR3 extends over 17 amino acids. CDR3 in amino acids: CASSSTLGPLLNTEAFF. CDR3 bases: TGTGCCAGCAGCTCGACCCTGGGTCCGCTCCTGAACACTGAAGCTTTCTTT.

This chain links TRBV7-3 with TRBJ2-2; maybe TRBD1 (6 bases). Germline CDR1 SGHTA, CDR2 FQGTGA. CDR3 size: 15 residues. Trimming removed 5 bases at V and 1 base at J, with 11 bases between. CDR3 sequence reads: CASSQGRQNTGELFF. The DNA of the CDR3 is TGTGCCAGCAGCCAGGGGAGACAGAACACCGGGGAGCTGTTTTTT.